These 19 T cell receptor beta chains were sequenced from one sample in a study of control samples from healthy donors and cancer patients (dated by TCRdb to the early 2020s). Preparation of the library involved the immunoSEQ multiplex PCR assay. TCRdb carries this immuneACCESS record with in-frame sequences only. Its versions omit some clonotypes, under half of them owing to an unresolved V gene in the studies checked, with the rest unexplained. The sample includes 150,000 to 200,000 clones, with 85% to 95% observed a single time. The top ten clonotypes cover almost 1.5% of the sample. The source material was blood. These receptors came from a man younger than 35 in good health.

J is TRBJ1-5 and V is TRBV14; 7 bases map to TRBD1. Germline values: CDR1 SGHDN, CDR2 FVKESK. V lost 4 bases to trimming and J lost 0 bases; unmatched junction nucleotides: 9. This CDR3 is 17 amino acids long. The CDR3 protein is CASSPYRDSYSNQPQHF. In DNA, the CDR3 is TGTGCCAGCAGCCCCTACCGGGACAGCTATAGCAATCAGCCCCAGCATTTT.

This chain joins TRBV11-2 and TRBJ1-5; TRBD1 might be the D (6 bases). The germline CDR1 and CDR2 sequences are SGHAT and FQNNGV. CDR3 length equals 15 residues. The ends were cut back, 0 bases at V and 3 bases at J, with 9 bases in the middle. CDR3 in amino acids: CASSLDGQFNQPQHF. As DNA, the CDR3 is TGTGCCAGCAGCTTAGACGGACAGTTCAATCAGCCCCAGCATTTT.

This chain uses TRBV28 with TRBJ1-1; D gene ambiguous. CDR1 is MDHEN, CDR2 SYDVKM, per germline. This CDR3 contains 14 residues. Trimming took off 4 bases at V and 1 base at J, with 10 bases between the two ends. The CDR3 spells CASSSVSWNTEAFF. The DNA for the CDR3 is TGTGCCAGCAGTTCGGTCAGCTGGAACACTGAAGCTTTCTTT.

To note about this clone: One junction end does not reproduce the germline sequence, and a read error may be involved. The CDR3 DNA follows: TGCCTAGGACAGGTCCACGGGGAGCTGTTTTTT. It is translated as CLGQVHGELFF. This chain joins TRBV30 and TRBJ2-2; TRBD1 agrees at 7 bases. This CDR3 has 11 residues. CDR1 and CDR2 from the germline V gene are GTSNPN and SVGIG (reference sequence).

The CDR3: CASSEALGSTDTQYF. The CDR3 DNA is TGTGCCAGCAGTGAAGCGCTTGGGAGCACAGATACGCAGTATTTT. V gene TRBV6-1 combines with J gene TRBJ2-3; unclear D gene. Germline values: CDR1 MNHNS, CDR2 SASEGT. This CDR3 spans 15 amino acids. Trimming pared 0 bases from V and 0 bases from J, leaving 7 bases between.

Here the CDR3 reads CASSLGLPLGVQFF. In DNA form, the CDR3 reads TGTGCCAGCAGCTTGGGACTTCCCCTCGGTGTACAGTTCTTC. V is TRBV5-8 and J is TRBJ2-1, with D hard to call. Trimming left V 0 bases short and J 13 bases short, with 17 bases between. CDR3 length: 14 amino acids. Germline V lookup: CDR1 SGHTS, CDR2 YDEGEE.

The chain is built from TRBV4-1 and TRBJ1-4; tentatively, D is TRBD1 (5 bases). CDR3 size: 16 residues. Germline lookup yields CDR1 MGHRA and CDR2 YSYEKL. V was clipped by 4 bases and J by 4 bases, with 16 bases between them. In DNA form, the CDR3 reads TGCGCCAGCAGCCGCCCTCCGGGACGGGGTAATGAAAAACTGTTTTTT. This codes for CASSRPPGRGNEKLFF.

Here the CDR3 DNA reads TGTGCCAGCAGTGATCACAGGGGGAGCTATGGCTACACCTTC. Its translation: CASSDHRGSYGYTF. V usage is TRBV2 and J usage is TRBJ1-2; 8 bases line up with TRBD1. The V gene end was trimmed by 3 bases and the J gene end by 4 bases; junction bases not matched to a gene: 4. Germline V gene data show CDR1 as SNHLY and CDR2 as FYNNEI. The CDR3 has 14 residues.

The chain recombines TRBV18 with TRBJ1-4; 11 nucleotides align to TRBD1. The germline V gene has CDR1 KGHSH and CDR2 LQKENI. The V gene end was trimmed by 4 bases and the J gene end by 8 bases; junction bases not matched to a gene: 9. The CDR3 length is 16 residues. The CDR3 DNA follows: TGTGCCAGCTCACTCAACCCCGGGACAGGGGGGGAAAAACTGTTTTTT. The encoded protein is CASSLNPGTGGEKLFF.

The V gene is TRBV10-2, the J gene TRBJ2-1; TRBD2 matches at 12 bases. The CDR3 loop spans 15 amino acids. Per the germline V gene, CDR1 is WSHSY and CDR2 is SAAADI. J lost 9 bases, V lost 5 bases, and 8 bases had no gene match. The CDR3 loop is CASSLLAGGDGEQFF. The CDR3 DNA reads as TGCGCCAGCAGTTTACTAGCGGGGGGCGATGGTGAGCAGTTCTTC.

The rearrangement joins TRBV21-1 to TRBJ1-6. TRBV21-1 is noted as a pseudogene. The CDR3 is 16 amino acids. The CDR3 protein is CASSKVKGGGLPPLHF. In nucleotides, the CDR3 is TGTGCCAGCAGCAAAGTTAAGGGTGGGGGTTTACCGCCCCTCCACTTT.

This clone turned up a few times. The V and J genes are TRBV7-8 and TRBJ1-3; D is possibly TRBD1 (5 bases). Germline values: CDR1 SGHVS, CDR2 FQNEAQ. The CDR3 is made up of 17 amino acids. V was pared by 0 bases and J by 0 bases, with 12 bases between. The CDR3 sequence is CASSLARLTGSGNTIYF. The CDR3 region has the DNA TGTGCCAGCAGCTTAGCGCGACTCACAGGCTCTGGAAACACCATATATTTT.

The chain couples TRBV21-1 to TRBJ1-4; the table gives TRBD1 as D, unverified against the DNA. TRBV21-1 is assigned pseudogene status. The CDR3 covers 17 residues. This CDR3 is CASRRNRTGYVSEKLFF. The CDR3 bases are TGTGCCAGCAGGCGAAACCGCACAGGCTACGTGAGTGAAAAACTGTTTTTT.

V and J are TRBV2 and TRBJ2-7; unclear D gene. This CDR3 comprises 12 residues. Germline V gives CDR1 SNHLY, CDR2 FYNNEI. V was clipped by 4 bases and J by 6 bases, with 10 bases between them. CDR3 loop: CASSGSGSEQYF. The CDR3 region has the DNA TGTGCCAGCAGTGGTTCAGGTTCCGAGCAGTACTTC.

J is TRBJ2-1 and V is TRBV27; D unclear. The CDR3 is made up of 12 amino acids. The V end lost 2 bases, the J end lost 14 bases, and 13 bases lay between the germline ends. The germline gives CDR1 MNHEY, CDR2 SMNVEV (reference sequence). The CDR3 sequence: CASSLGPARKFF. CDR3 bases: TGTGCCAGCAGTTTAGGACCGGCCAGAAAGTTCTTC.

The chain employs TRBV7-2 and TRBJ2-3, with 11 bases matching TRBD2. Germline V lookup: CDR1 SGHTA, CDR2 FQGNSA. J was trimmed by 5 bases and V by 0 bases; bases with no gene match: 4. The CDR3 consists of 16 residues. The CDR3 region has the DNA TGTGCCAGCAGCTTAGCGATAGCGGGGGGGCGAGATACGCAGTATTTT. As protein: CASSLAIAGGRDTQYF.

The chain uses TRBV19 and TRBJ2-2; D ambiguous. This CDR3 spans 13 amino acids. CDR1 and CDR2 from the germline V gene are LNHDA and SQIVND (reference sequence). V gave up 7 bases and J gave up 7 bases, with 13 bases separating them. The CDR3: CASNQALGGELFF. CDR3 coding DNA: TGTGCCAGTAACCAGGCGCTCGGCGGGGAGCTGTTTTTT.

This chain uses TRBV11-2 with TRBJ2-7, with D uncertain. The CDR3 totals 14 residues. V lost 0 bases and J 4 bases, leaving 10 bases between the germline ends. Germline values: CDR1 SGHAT, CDR2 FQNNGV. The CDR3 coding sequence is TGTGCCAGCAGCTTAGATCCAACAGCATACGAGCAGTACTTC. This translates into CASSLDPTAYEQYF.

The chain joins TRBV2 to TRBJ1-6; D might be TRBD1 (5 bases). This CDR3 spans 13 amino acids. The V gene lost 3 bases and the J gene lost 11 bases, with 11 bases spanning the gap. Germline V gene lookup returns CDR1 SNHLY and CDR2 FYNNEI. The CDR3 DNA follows: TGTGCCAGCAGTGATAGGGGTCAGGCACCCCTCCACTTT. It encodes CASSDRGQAPLHF.